Detailed here is one T cell receptor beta chain. These data belong to a study of blood T cells in healthy people across ages. Overall study context: In model experiments, template switching was able to capture about one barcoded beta molecule for every two T cells that were present.

Through a sample-barcoded 5' primer and a J-beta primer mix, a second PCR was run for roughly 6 to 11 cycles. Tags on each cDNA molecule came from a template-switch adaptor with 12 random nucleotides. TCRdb ran MiXCR on the 5' RACE reads and lists one entry per CDR3 protein. The sample comprises some 640,000 distinct CDR3 sequences, approximately 30% of which are singletons, and around a sixth rests with the top ten. Donors gave around 9.3 milliliters of peripheral blood apiece. Total RNA, at least 5 micrograms per sample, came from PBMCs. Sequenced sample: blood. The clonotype originates from a woman older than 75 in good health.

CDR3 region: CASRNQNEDTQYF. DNA for the CDR3: TGTGCCAGCAGAAACCAAAATGAAGATACGCAGTATTTT. The V call is TRBV7-3, the J call TRBJ2-3; D gene ambiguous. The CDR3 sequence is 13 residues long. V lost 6 bases to trimming and J lost 5 bases, with 12 bases between them. Germline V gives CDR1 SGHTA, CDR2 FQGTGA.